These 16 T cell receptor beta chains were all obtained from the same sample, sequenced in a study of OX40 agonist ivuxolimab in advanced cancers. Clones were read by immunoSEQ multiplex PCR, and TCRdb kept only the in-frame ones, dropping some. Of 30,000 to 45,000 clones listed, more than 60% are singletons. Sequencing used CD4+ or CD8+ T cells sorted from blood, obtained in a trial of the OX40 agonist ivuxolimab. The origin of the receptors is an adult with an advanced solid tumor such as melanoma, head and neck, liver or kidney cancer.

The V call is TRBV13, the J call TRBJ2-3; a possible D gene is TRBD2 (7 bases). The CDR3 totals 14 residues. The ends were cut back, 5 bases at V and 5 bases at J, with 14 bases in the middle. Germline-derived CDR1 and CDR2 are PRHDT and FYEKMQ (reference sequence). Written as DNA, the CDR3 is TGTGCCAGCAGCCGAGGGGGGGGGCAAGATACGCAGTATTTT. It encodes CASSRGGGQDTQYF.

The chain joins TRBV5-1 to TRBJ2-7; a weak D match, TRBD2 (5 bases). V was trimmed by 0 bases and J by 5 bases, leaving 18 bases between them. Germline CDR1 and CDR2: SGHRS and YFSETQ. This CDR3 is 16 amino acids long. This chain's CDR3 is CASSLASVRAAHEQYF. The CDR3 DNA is TGCGCCAGCAGCTTGGCCTCGGTGAGGGCGGCCCACGAGCAGTACTTC.

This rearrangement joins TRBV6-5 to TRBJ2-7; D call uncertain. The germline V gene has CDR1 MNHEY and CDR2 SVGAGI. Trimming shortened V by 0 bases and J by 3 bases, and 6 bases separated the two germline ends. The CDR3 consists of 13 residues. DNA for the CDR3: TGTGCCAGCAGTTACTCGAAGGGCTACGAGCAGTACTTC. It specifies CASSYSKGYEQYF.

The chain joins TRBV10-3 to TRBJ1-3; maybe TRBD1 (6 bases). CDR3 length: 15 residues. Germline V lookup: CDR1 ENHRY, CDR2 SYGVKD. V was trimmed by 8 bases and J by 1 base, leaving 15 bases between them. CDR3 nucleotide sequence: TGTGCCATCGGGCGACAGGCTGCATCTGGAAACACCATATATTTT. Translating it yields CAIGRQAASGNTIYF.

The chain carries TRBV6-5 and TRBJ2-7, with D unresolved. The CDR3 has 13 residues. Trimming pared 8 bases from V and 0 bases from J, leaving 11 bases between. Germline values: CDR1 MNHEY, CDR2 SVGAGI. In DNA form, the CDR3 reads TGTGCCAGCGGAAACGGAATCTCCTACGAGCAGTACTTC. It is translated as CASGNGISYEQYF.

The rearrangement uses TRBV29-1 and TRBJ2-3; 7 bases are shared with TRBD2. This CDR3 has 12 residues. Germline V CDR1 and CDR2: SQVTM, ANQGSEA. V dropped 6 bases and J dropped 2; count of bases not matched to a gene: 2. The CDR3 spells CSVGGITDTQYF. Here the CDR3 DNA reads TGCAGCGTCGGGGGGATCACAGATACGCAGTATTTT.

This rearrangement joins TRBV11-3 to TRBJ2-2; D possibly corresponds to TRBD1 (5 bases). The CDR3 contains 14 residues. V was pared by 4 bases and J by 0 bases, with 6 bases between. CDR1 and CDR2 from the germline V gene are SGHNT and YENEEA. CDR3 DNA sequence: TGTGCCAGCAGCTGGACAACGAACACCGGGGAGCTGTTTTTT. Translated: CASSWTTNTGELFF.

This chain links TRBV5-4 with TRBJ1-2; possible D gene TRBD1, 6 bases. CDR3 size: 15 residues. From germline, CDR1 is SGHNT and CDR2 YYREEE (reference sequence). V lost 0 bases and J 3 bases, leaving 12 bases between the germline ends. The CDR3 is CASSLGPGADYGYTF. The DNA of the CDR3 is TGTGCCAGCAGCTTGGGGCCGGGGGCGGACTATGGCTACACCTTC.

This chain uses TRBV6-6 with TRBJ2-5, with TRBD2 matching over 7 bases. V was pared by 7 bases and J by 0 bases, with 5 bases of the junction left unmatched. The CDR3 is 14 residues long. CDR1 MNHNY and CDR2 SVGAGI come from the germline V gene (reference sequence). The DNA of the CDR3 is TGTGCCAGCACCCTAGGGACTAACCAAGAGACCCAGTACTTC. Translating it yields CASTLGTNQETQYF.

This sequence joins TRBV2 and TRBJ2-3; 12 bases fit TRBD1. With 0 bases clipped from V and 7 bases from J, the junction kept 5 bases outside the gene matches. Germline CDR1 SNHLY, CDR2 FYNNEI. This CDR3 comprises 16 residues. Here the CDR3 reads CASSEAGTGGKNTQYF. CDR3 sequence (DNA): TGTGCCAGCAGTGAAGCGGGGACAGGGGGCAAAAATACGCAGTATTTT.

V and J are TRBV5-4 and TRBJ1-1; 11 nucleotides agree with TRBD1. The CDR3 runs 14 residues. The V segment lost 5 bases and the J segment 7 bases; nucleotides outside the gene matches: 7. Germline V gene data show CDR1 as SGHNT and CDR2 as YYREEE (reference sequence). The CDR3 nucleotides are TGTGCCAGCAGTTCTCCGGGACAGGGGGGTGAAGCTTTCTTT. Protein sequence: CASSSPGQGGEAFF.

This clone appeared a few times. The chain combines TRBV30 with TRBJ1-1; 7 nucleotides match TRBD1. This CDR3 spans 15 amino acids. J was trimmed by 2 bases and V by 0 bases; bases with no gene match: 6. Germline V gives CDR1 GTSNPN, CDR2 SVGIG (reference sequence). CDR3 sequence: CAWSVNTGVNTEAFF. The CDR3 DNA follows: TGTGCCTGGAGTGTAAATACAGGGGTTAACACTGAAGCTTTCTTT.

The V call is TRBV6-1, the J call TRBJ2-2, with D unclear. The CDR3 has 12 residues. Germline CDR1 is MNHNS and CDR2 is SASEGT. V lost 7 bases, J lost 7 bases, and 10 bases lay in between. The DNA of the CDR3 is TGTGCCAGCATATACGTAAGCGGGGAGCTGTTTTTT. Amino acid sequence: CASIYVSGELFF.

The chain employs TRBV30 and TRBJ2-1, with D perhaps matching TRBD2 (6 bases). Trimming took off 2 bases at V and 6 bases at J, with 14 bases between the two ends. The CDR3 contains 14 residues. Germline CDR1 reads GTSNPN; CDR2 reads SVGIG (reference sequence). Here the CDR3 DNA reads TGTGCCTGGAGTTCGGGACTCTCGACCAATGAGCAGTTCTTC. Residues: CAWSSGLSTNEQFF.

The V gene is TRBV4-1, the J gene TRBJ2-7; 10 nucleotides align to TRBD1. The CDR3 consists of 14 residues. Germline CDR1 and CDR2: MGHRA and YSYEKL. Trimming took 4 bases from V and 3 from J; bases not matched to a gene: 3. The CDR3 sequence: CASSLGQGVYEQYF. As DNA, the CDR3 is TGCGCCAGCAGCCTCGGACAGGGGGTCTACGAGCAGTACTTC.

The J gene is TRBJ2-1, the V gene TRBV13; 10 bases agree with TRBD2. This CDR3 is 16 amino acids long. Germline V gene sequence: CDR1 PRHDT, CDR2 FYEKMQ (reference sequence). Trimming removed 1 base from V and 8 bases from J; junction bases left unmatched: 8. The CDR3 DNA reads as TGTGCCAGCAGCTTAGTATCCCTAGCGGGGGCGGATGAGCAGTTCTTC. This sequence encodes CASSLVSLAGADEQFF. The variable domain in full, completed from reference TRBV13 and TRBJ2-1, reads AAGVIQSPRHLIKEKRETATLKCYPIPRHDTVYWYQQGPGQDPQFLISFYEKMQSDKGSIPDRFSAQQFSDYHSELNMSSLELGDSALYFCASSLVSLAGADEQFFGPGTRLTVL.